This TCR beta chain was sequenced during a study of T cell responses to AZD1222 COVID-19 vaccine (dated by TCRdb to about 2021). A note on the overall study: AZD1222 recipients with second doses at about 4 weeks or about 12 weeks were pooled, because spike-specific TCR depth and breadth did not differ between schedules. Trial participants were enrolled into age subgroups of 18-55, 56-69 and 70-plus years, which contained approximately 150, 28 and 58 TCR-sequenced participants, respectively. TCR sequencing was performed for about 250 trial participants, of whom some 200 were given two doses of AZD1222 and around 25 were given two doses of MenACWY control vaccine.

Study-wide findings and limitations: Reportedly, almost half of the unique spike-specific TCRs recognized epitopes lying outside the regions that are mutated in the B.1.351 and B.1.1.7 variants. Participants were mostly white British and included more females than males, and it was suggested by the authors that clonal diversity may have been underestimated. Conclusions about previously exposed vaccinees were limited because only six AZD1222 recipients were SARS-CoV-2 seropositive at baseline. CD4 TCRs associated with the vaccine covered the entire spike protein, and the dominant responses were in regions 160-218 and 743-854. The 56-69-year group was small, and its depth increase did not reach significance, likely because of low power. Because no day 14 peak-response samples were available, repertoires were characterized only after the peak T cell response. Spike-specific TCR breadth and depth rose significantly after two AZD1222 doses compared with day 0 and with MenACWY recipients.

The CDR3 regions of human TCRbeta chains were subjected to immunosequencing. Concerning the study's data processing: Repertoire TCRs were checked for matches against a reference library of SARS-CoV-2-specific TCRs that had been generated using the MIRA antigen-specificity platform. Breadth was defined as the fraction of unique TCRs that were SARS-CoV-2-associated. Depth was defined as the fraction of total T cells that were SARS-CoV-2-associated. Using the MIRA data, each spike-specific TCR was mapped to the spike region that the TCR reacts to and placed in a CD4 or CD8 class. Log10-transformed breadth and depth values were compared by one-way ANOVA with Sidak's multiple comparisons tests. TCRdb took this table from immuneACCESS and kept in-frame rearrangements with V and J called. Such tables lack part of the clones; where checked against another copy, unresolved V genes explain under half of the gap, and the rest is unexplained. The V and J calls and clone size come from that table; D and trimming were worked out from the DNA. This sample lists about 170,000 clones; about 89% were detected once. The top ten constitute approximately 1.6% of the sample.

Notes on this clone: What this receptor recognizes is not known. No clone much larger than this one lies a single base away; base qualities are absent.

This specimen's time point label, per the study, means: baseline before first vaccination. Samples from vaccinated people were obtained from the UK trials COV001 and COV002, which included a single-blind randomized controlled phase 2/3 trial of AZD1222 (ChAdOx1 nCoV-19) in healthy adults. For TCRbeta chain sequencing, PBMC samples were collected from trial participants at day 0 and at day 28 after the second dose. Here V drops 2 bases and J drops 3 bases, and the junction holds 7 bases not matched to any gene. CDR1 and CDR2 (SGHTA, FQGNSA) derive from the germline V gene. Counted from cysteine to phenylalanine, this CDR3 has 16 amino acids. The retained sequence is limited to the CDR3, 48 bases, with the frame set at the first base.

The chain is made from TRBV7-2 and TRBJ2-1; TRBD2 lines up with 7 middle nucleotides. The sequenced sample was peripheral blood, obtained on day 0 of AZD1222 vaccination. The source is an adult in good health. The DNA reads TGTGCCAGCAGCTTAAAGGCGGGAGCGGGCTACAATGAGCAGTTCTTC. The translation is CASSLKAGAGYNEQFF.